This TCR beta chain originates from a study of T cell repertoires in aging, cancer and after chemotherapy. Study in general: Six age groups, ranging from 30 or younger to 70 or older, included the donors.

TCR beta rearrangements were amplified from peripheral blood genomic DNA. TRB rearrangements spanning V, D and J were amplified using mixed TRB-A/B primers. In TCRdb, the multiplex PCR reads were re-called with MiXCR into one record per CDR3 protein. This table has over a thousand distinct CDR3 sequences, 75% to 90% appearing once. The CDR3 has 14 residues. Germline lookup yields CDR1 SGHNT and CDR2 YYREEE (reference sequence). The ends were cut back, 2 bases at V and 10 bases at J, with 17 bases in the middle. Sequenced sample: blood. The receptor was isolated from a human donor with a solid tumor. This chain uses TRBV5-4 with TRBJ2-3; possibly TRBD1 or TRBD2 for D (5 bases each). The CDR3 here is CASSFDPLRGAQYF. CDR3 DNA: TGTGCCAGCAGCTTTGATCCTCTCAGAGGGGCGCAGTATTTT.